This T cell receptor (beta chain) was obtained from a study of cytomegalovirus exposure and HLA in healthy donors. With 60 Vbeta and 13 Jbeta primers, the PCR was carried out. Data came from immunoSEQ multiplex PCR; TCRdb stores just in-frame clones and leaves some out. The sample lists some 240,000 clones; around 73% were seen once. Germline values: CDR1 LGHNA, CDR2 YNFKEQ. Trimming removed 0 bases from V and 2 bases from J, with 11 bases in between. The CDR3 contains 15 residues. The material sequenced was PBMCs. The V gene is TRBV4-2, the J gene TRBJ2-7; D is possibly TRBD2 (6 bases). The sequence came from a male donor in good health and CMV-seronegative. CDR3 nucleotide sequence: TGTGCCAGCAGCCAAGACGGGGGAGGCGCCTACGAGCAGTACTTC. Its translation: CASSQDGGGAYEQYF.